The T cell receptor beta chain described here comes from a study of control samples from healthy donors and cancer patients. Sequenced by immunoSEQ multiplex PCR; TCRdb stores in-frame clones only, minus some. The sample consists of about 92,000 clones, roughly four fifths of them appearing once. This CDR3 is 17 amino acids long. CDR1 is LGHDT, CDR2 YNNKEL, per germline (reference sequence). Trimming removed 0 bases at V and 7 bases at J, with 19 bases between. The clonotype comes from a woman aged 55-70 years in good health. Sample: blood. This sequence joins TRBV3-1 (or the pseudogene TRBV3-2) and TRBJ1-5, with D perhaps TRBD1 (5 bases). In DNA, the CDR3 is TGTGCCAGCAGCCAAGATAGGGGTCCGGACGGAAGACAGCCCCAGCATTTT. It encodes CASSQDRGPDGRQPQHF.